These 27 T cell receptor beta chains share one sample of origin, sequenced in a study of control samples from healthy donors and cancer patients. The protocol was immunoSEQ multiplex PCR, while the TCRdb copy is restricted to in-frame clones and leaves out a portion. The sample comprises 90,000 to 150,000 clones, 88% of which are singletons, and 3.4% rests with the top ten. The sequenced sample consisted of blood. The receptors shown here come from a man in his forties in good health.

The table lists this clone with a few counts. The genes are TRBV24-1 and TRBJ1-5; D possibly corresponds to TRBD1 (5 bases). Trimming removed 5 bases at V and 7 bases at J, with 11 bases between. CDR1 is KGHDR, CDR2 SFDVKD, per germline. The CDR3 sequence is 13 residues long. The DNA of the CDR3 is TGTGCCACCAGTGTTGGGGCGGGGCAGCCCCAGCATTTT. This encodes CATSVGAGQPQHF.

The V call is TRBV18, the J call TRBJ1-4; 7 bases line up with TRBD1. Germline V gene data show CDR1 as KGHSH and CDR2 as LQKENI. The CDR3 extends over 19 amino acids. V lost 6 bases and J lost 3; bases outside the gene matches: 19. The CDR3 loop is CASSLYQRRQGRSNEKLFF. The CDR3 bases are TGTGCCAGCTCCCTTTACCAAAGAAGACAGGGTCGGTCTAATGAAAAACTGTTTTTT.

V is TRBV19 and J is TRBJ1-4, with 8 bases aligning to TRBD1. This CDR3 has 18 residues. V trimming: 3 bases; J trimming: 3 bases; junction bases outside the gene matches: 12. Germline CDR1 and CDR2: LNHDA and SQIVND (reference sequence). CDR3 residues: CASSILRTGLIANEKLFF. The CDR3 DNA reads TGTGCCAGTAGTATTTTGAGGACAGGGCTAATAGCTAATGAAAAACTGTTTTTT.

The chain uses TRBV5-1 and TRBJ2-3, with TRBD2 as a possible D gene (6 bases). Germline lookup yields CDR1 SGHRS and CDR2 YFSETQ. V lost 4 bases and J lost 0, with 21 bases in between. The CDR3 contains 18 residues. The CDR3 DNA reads TGCGCCAGCAGCCCAGGGACTGTGAGACGCCCTAGCACAGATACGCAGTATTTT. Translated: CASSPGTVRRPSTDTQYF.

CDR3 region: CASSLTTIQYGYTF. CDR3 sequence (DNA): TGTGCCAGCTCACTGACCACAATCCAGTATGGCTACACCTTC. The rearrangement uses TRBV18 and TRBJ1-2; D is undetermined. The V gene lost 4 bases and the J gene lost 5 bases, with 14 bases spanning the gap. Germline lookup yields CDR1 KGHSH and CDR2 LQKENI. The CDR3 is 14 residues long.

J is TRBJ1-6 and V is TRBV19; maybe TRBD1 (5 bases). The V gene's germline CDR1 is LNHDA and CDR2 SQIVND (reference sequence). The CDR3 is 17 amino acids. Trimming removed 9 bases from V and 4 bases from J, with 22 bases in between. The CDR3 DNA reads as TGTGCCAGCCAGGCCGTTTGGCAGGGTTGGTATAATTCACCCCTCCACTTT. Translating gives CASQAVWQGWYNSPLHF.

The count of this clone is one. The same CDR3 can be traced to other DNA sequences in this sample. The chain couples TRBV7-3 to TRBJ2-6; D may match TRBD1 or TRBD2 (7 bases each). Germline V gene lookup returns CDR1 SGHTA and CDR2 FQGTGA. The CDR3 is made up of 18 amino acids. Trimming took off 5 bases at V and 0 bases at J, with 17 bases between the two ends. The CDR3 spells CASSPRGGRSSGANVLTF. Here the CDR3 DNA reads TGTGCCAGCAGCCCCAGGGGGGGGAGGAGCTCTGGGGCCAACGTCCTGACTTTC.

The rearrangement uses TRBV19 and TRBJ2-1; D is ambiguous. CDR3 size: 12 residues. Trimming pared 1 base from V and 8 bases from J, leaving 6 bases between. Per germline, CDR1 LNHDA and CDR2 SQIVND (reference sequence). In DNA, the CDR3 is TGTGCCAGTAGTATAGGCGTCTATGAGCAGTTCTTC. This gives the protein CASSIGVYEQFF.

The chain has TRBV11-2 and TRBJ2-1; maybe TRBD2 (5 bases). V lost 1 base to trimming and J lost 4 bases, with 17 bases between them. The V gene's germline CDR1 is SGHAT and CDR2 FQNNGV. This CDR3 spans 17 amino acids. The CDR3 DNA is TGTGCCAGCAGCTTAGCCCCCCGCGGGTCGGCTTACAATGAGCAGTTCTTC. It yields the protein CASSLAPRGSAYNEQFF. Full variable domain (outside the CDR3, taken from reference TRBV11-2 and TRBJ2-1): EAGVAQSPRYKIIEKRQSVAFWCNPISGHATLYWYQQILGQGPKLLIQFQNNGVVDDSQLPKDRFSAERLKGVDSTLKIQPAKLEDSAVYLCASSLAPRGSAYNEQFFGPGTRLTVL.

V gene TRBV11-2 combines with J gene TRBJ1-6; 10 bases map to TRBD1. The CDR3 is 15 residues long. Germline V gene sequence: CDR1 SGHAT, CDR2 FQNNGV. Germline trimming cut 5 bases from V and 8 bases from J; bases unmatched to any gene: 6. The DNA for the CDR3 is TGTGCCAGCAGCAGCCCGGACAGGGGGTATTCACCCCTCCACTTT. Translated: CASSSPDRGYSPLHF.

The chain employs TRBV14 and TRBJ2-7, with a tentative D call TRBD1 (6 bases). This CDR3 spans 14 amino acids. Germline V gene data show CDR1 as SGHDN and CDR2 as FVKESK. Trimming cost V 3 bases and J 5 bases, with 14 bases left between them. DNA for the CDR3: TGTGCCAGCAGCCATACAGGGTATAACAACGAGCAGTACTTC. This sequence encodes CASSHTGYNNEQYF.

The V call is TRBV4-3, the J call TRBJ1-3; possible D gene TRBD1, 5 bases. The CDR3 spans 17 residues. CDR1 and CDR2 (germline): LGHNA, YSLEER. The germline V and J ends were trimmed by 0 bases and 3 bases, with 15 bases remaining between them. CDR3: CASSQDWGTGRGNTIYF. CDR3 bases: TGCGCCAGCAGCCAAGATTGGGGTACGGGACGTGGAAACACCATATATTTT.

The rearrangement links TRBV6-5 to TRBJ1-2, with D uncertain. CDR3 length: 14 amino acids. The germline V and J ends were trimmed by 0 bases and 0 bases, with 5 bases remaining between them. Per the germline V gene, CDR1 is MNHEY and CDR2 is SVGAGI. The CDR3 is CASSYSDTNYGYTF. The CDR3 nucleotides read TGTGCCAGCAGTTACTCCGACACTAACTATGGCTACACCTTC.

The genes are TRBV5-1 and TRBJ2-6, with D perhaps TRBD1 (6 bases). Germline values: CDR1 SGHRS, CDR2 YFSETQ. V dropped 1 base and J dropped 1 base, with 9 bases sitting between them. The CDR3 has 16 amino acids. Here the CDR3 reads CASSLTGISGANVLTF. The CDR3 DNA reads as TGCGCCAGCAGCTTGACAGGGATTTCTGGGGCCAACGTCCTGACTTTC. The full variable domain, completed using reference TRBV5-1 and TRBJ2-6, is KAGVTQTPRYLIKTRGQQVTLSCSPISGHRSVSWYQQTPGQGLQFLFEYFSETQRNKGNFPGRFSGRQFSNSRSEMNVSTLELGDSALYLCASSLTGISGANVLTFGAGSRLTVL.

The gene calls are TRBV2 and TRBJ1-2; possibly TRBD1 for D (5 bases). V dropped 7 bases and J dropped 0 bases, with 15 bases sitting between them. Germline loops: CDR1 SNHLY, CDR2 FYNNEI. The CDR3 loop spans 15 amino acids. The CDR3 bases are TGTGCCAGCACCGGACAAGGCCAACCTAACTATGGCTACACCTTC. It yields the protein CASTGQGQPNYGYTF.

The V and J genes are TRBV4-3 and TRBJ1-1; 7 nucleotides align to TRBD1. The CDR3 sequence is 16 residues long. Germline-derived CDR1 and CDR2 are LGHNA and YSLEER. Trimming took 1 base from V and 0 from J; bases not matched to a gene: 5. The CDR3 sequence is CASSQGTGSMNTEAFF. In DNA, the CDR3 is TGCGCCAGCAGCCAAGGGACAGGCAGCATGAACACTGAAGCTTTCTTT.

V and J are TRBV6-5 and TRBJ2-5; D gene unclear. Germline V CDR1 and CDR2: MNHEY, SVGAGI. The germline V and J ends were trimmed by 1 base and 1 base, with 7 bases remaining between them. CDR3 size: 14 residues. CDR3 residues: CASSYFGLQETQYF. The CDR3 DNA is TGTGCCAGCAGTTACTTCGGCCTCCAAGAGACCCAGTACTTC.

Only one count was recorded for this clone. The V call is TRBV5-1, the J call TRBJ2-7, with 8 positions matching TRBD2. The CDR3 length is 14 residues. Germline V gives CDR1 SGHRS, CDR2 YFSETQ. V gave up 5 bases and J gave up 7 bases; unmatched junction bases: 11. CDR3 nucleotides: TGCGCCAGCAGGAGCGGGGGCCCTTCGGGAGAGCAGTACTTC. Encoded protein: CASRSGGPSGEQYF.

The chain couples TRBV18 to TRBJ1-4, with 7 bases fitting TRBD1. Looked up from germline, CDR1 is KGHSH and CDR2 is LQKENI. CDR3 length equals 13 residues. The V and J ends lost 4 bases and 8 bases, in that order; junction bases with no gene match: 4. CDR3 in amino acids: CASSQGAREKLFF. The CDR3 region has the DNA TGTGCCAGCTCACAGGGGGCGCGGGAAAAACTGTTTTTT.

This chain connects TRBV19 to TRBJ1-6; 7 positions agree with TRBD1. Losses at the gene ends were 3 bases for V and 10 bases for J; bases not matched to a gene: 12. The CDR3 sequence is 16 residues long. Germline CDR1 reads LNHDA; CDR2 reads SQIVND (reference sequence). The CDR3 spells CASSISAGGNLSPLHF. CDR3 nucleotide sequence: TGTGCCAGTAGTATCTCGGCAGGGGGTAATTTATCACCCCTCCACTTT.

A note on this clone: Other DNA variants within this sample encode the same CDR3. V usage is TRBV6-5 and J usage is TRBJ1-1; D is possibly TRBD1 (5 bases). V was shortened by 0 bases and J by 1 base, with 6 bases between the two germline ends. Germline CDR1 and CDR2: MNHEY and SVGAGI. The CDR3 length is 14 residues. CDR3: CASSYSRGNTEAFF. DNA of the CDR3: TGTGCCAGCAGTTACTCGAGGGGGAACACTGAAGCTTTCTTT.

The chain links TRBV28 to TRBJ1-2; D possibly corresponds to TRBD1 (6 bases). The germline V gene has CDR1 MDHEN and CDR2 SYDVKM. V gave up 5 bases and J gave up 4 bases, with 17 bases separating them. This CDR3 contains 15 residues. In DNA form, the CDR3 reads TGTGCCAGCAGTCCCTTAGGGGGGGCGCTCTATGGCTACACCTTC. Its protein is CASSPLGGALYGYTF.

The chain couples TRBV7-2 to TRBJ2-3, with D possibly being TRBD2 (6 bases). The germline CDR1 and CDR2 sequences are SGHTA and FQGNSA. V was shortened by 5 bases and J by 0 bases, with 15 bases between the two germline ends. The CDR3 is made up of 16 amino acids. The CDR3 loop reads CASSTHGTVSTDTQYF. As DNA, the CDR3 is TGTGCCAGCAGCACCCACGGGACTGTTAGCACAGATACGCAGTATTTT.

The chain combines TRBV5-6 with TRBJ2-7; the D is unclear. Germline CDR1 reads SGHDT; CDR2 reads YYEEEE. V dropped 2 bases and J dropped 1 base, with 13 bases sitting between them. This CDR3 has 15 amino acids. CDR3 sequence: CASSFTHMGSYEQYF. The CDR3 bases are TGTGCCAGCAGCTTCACCCACATGGGATCCTACGAGCAGTACTTC.

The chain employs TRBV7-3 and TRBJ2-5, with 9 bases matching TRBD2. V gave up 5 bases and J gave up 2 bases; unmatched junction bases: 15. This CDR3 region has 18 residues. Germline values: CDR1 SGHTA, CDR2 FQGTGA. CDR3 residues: CASSPGNSGGVLQETQYF. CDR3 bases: TGTGCCAGCAGCCCGGGGAATAGCGGGGGTGTACTACAAGAGACCCAGTACTTC.

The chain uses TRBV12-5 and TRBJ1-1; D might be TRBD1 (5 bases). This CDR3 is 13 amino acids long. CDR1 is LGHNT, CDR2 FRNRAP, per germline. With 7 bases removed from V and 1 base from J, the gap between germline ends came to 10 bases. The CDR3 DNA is TGTGCTAGTGACCAGGGTTGGAACACTGAAGCTTTCTTT. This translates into CASDQGWNTEAFF.

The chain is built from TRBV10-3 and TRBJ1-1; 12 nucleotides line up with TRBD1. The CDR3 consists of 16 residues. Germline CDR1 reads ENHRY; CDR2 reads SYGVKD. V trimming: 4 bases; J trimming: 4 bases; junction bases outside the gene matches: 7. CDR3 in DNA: TGTGCCATCAGTGGGGGACAGGGGGCAATGGGCACTGAAGCTTTCTTT. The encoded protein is CAISGGQGAMGTEAFF.